These 10 T cell receptor beta chains originate from one sample sequenced in a study of shared clonotypes between healthy human individuals. Clones were read by immunoSEQ multiplex PCR, and TCRdb kept only the in-frame ones, dropping some. Altogether about 1,500,000 clones are present, roughly 96% being singletons, with the ten largest covering roughly 1.2%. Sample: naive CD4+ T cells sorted from blood. Subset indicated: CD45RA+ positively selected. All receptors derive from a man aged 25-45 years in good health.

The chain employs TRBV19 and TRBJ2-3; TRBD1 might be the D (6 bases). CDR1 LNHDA and CDR2 SQIVND come from the germline V gene (reference sequence). V was clipped by 10 bases and J by 0 bases, with 17 bases between them. The CDR3 is 15 residues long. CDR3 bases: TGTGCCACACACCAGGGGAGAAGGAGCACAGATACGCAGTATTTT. Residues: CATHQGRRSTDTQYF.

The rearrangement joins TRBV5-4 to TRBJ2-7; 8 bases align to TRBD2. Germline V gene data show CDR1 as SGHNT and CDR2 as YYREEE (reference sequence). The CDR3 covers 14 residues. V shed 0 bases, J shed 2 bases, and the junction held 1 base outside the gene matches. The CDR3 here is CASSLGLATYEQYF. For the CDR3, the DNA is TGTGCCAGCAGCTTGGGACTAGCGACCTACGAGCAGTACTTC.

V gene TRBV14 combines with J gene TRBJ1-1; D gene unclear. This CDR3 contains 16 residues. Trimming left V 1 base short and J 7 bases short, with 19 bases between. The germline gives CDR1 SGHDN, CDR2 FVKESK. The CDR3 protein is CASSQAGSRAGLEAFF. In nucleotides, the CDR3 is TGTGCCAGCAGCCAAGCGGGATCCCGGGCAGGTCTTGAAGCTTTCTTT.

This rearrangement joins TRBV9 to TRBJ2-1, with 9 bases identical to TRBD2. Germline values: CDR1 SGDLS, CDR2 YYNGEE. The CDR3 has 23 amino acids. The ends lost 4 bases at V and 4 bases at J; junction bases unmatched: 30. The CDR3 loop is CASSLRQGSPSGLAIRRYNEQFF. Here the CDR3 DNA reads TGTGCCAGCAGCCTAAGACAGGGTTCCCCCTCTGGACTAGCGATTCGAAGATACAATGAGCAGTTCTTC.

The V call is TRBV7-2, the J call TRBJ2-1; no clear D gene. Germline V gene sequence: CDR1 SGHTA, CDR2 FQGNSA. This CDR3 contains 16 residues. V was clipped by 0 bases and J by 0 bases, with 9 bases between them. Here the CDR3 DNA reads TGTGCCAGCAGCTTAGCAACGGTGAGCTCCTACAATGAGCAGTTCTTC. The encoded protein is CASSLATVSSYNEQFF.

This clone was observed once. The same CDR3 also results from other DNA sequences found in this sample. V is TRBV2 and J is TRBJ2-7; D gene unclear. V lost 4 bases and J 2 bases, leaving 6 bases between the germline ends. Germline assignment: CDR1 SNHLY and CDR2 FYNNEI. The CDR3 spans 12 residues. CDR3 DNA sequence: TGTGCCAGCAGTGCAGGAACCTACGAGCAGTACTTC. Protein sequence: CASSAGTYEQYF.

The genes are TRBV5-6 and TRBJ2-3; the D gene is possibly TRBD2 (7 bases). Trimming removed 4 bases at V and 5 bases at J, with 20 bases between. CDR1 and CDR2 from the germline V gene are SGHDT and YYEEEE. This CDR3 contains 16 residues. The CDR3: CASSRWGAGEEDTQYF. The CDR3 DNA follows: TGTGCCAGCAGCCGCTGGGGGGCGGGAGAGGAAGATACGCAGTATTTT.

V is TRBV18 and J is TRBJ2-4; 11 nucleotides align to TRBD2. CDR3 length: 16 amino acids. J lost 6 bases, V lost 4 bases, and 8 bases had no gene match. Germline values: CDR1 KGHSH, CDR2 LQKENI. The CDR3 sequence is CASSLSGRAFRNIQYF. The DNA for the CDR3 is TGTGCCAGCTCACTTAGCGGGAGGGCCTTCAGAAACATTCAGTACTTC.

V gene TRBV2 combines with J gene TRBJ2-1; TRBD1 matches 8 bases. Trimming took 2 bases from V and 3 from J; bases not matched to a gene: 3. CDR3 length: 15 amino acids. Germline values: CDR1 SNHLY, CDR2 FYNNEI. CDR3 amino acids: CASSELGTGYNEQFF. CDR3 nucleotide sequence: TGTGCCAGCAGTGAATTAGGGACAGGCTACAATGAGCAGTTCTTC.

This chain connects TRBV2 to TRBJ2-3; 11 nucleotides align to TRBD1. The CDR3 has 13 amino acids. From germline, CDR1 is SNHLY and CDR2 FYNNEI. V was clipped by 11 bases and J by 3 bases; unmatched bases: 4. The CDR3 here is CAGRDRGTDTQYF. The CDR3, as DNA: TGTGCCGGCCGGGACAGGGGGACAGATACGCAGTATTTT.